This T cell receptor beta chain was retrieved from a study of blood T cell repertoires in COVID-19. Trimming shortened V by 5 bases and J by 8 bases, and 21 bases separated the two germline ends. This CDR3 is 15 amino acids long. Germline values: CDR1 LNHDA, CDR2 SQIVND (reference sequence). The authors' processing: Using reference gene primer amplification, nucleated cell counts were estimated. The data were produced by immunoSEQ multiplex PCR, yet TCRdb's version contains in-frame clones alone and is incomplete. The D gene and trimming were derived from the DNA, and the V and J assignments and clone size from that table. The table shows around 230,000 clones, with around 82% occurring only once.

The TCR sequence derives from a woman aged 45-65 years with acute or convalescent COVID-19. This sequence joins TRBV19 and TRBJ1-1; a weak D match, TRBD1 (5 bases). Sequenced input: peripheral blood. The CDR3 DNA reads TGTGCCAGTAGTGGAGGGGACGTTATGGGGCGGGAAGCTTTCTTT. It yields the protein CASSGGDVMGREAFF.